A selection of T cell receptor beta chains follows, all from one sample in a study of T cell responses to AZD1222 COVID-19 vaccine. Profiled with immunoSEQ multiplex PCR; TCRdb holds only in-frame clones, not every one. The sample consists of over 95,000 clones, approximately 90% of them appearing once. Sequences were derived from peripheral blood, sampled on day 0 of AZD1222 vaccination. The source of these receptors is an adult in good health. CDR3s leave out the opening cysteine and the closing phenylalanine or tryptophan.

CDR3 protein	J gene	V gene
ASSFGMTSLNTEAF	TRBJ1-1	TRBV11-2
ASSYATGGTEAF	TRBJ1-1	TRBV6-5
ASSDHTESTEAF	TRBJ1-1	TRBV6-4
AHSEGLNTEAF	TRBJ1-1	TRBV5-4
ASSEPKGLNTEAF	TRBJ1-1	TRBV11-2
ASSDRGVGTGNQPQH	TRBJ1-5	TRBV19
ASSSRGDKLRGTEAF	TRBJ1-1	TRBV5-4
ASSAPYEQY	TRBJ2-7	TRBV6-5
ASTPEGRGFTDTQY	TRBJ2-3	TRBV19
ASSLSQGNNEQF	TRBJ2-1	TRBV11-3
ASSLQGGANEKLF	TRBJ1-4	TRBV2
ASSPPGQGGSGANVLT	TRBJ2-6	TRBV10-1
ASSPQTVRNSPLH	TRBJ1-6	TRBV7-2
ASSFLAGGQDEQF	TRBJ2-1	TRBV9
ASSYSGGGPLGKLF	TRBJ1-4	TRBV6-2/TRBV6-3
ASSQVGTLSTDTQY	TRBJ2-3	TRBV14
ASSDTGGHYNEQF	TRBJ2-1	TRBV6-4
ASTTRWNLPNTGELF	TRBJ2-2	TRBV27
ASSTGTGSNYGYT	TRBJ1-2	TRBV19
SVVARGLYYEQY	TRBJ2-7	TRBV29-1
ATSETTGGTEKLF	TRBJ1-4	TRBV24-1
ASSIDHDIQY	TRBJ2-4	TRBV19
ASSPVDQGGYT	TRBJ1-2	TRBV6-5
ASSVEDSGFHEQY	TRBJ2-7	TRBV9
ASRKGGTSNYGYT	TRBJ1-2	TRBV21-1
ASSLEPAGSGYGYT	TRBJ1-2	TRBV27
ASSVPRTSGGQETQY	TRBJ2-5	TRBV2
ASSVASGGPQYTQY	TRBJ2-3	TRBV9
ASSQEPNYGYT	TRBJ1-2	TRBV28
ASSFWFRVAGAANTGELF	TRBJ2-2	TRBV7-6
ASSEDWWLGVSAWPGQY	TRBJ2-7	TRBV6-1
ASSFPSAGSPLH	TRBJ1-6	TRBV6-2/TRBV6-3
ASSTTGIGYT	TRBJ1-2	TRBV7-9
ASSLTTPAGEQF	TRBJ2-1	TRBV5-6
ASSPTELRTDTQY	TRBJ2-3	TRBV4-3
ASSESSGGTDTQY	TRBJ2-3	TRBV6-1
ASSYQLGTAYNEQF	TRBJ2-1	TRBV6-5